This is a list of T cell receptor beta chains from one sample in a study of low-dose radiotherapy and immunotherapy resistance in tumors. Each CDR3 protein gets one entry after TCRdb re-called the reads with MiXCR. The sample has over 50,000 distinct CDR3 sequences; roughly 31% are singletons. This specimen was PBMCs, taken after low-dose radiotherapy plus immunotherapy. The origin of the receptors is a male donor with rectosigmoid adenocarcinoma. Each CDR3 is given with its conserved first and last residue. The D gene is left open where the match is weak. Clone size is shown for a subset of rows, as once, few, many or a class of expanded clone.

many	TRBJ2-1	TRBV28	TRBD2	TGTGCCAGCAGTCCGCCGTTGCGGGGGGGCCAAAATGAGCAGTTCTTC	CASSPPLRGGQNEQFF
many	TRBJ2-7	TRBV6-7	.	TGTGCCAGCAGCCTGACAGAGAACCCCTACGAGCAGTACTTC	CASSLTENPYEQYF
once	TRBJ2-1	TRBV5-1	TRBD2	TGCGCCAGCAGCGACTATAGCGGGAGTATGGTCAATGAGCAGTTCTTC	CASSDYSGSMVNEQFF
few	TRBJ2-5	TRBV28	.	TGTGCCAGCAGTACCCGGAAGGGGAGTTCACAAGAGACCCAGTACTTC	CASSTRKGSSQETQYF
few	TRBJ2-1	TRBV5-1	.	TGCGCCAGCAGCGACCGAGGGGGAGGGCGGTTGAATGAGCAGTTCTTC	CASSDRGGGRLNEQFF
many	TRBJ2-7	TRBV6-5	TRBD1	TGTGCCAGCTATAACCGACAGGGCTCCTACGAGCAGTACTTC	CASYNRQGSYEQYF
many	TRBJ1-3	TRBV7-2	.	TGTGCCAGCAGCTTAGCGCAACCGATCTCTGGAAACACCATATATTTT	CASSLAQPISGNTIYF
medium-sized	TRBJ2-6	TRBV6-2/TRBV6-3	.	TGTGCCAGCAGTGAAAAGAGCTCTGGGGCCAACGTCCTGACTTTC	CASSEKSSGANVLTF
few	TRBJ2-6	TRBV10-3	TRBD1	TGTGCCATCTCCCAGGGGGCTGGGGCCAACGTCCTGACTTTC	CAISQGAGANVLTF
few	TRBJ1-4	TRBV6-2/TRBV6-3	TRBD1	TGTGCCAGCAGTCCAAAGGACAGGGGAGAGATTAATGAAAAACTGTTTTTT	CASSPKDRGEINEKLFF
many	TRBJ1-4	TRBV28	.	TGTGCCAGCAGGGAGAATGAAAAACTGTTTTTT	CASRENEKLFF
once	TRBJ1-6	TRBV19	.	TGTGCCAGTAGAGACATACAGGGAAATAATTCACCCCTCCACTTT	CASRDIQGNNSPLHF
.	TRBJ2-3	TRBV7-2	.	TGTGCCAGCAGCTTAGGACTCAACCGAGGCACAGATACGCAGTATTTT	CASSLGLNRGTDTQYF
many	TRBJ1-1	TRBV7-6	.	TGTGCCAGCAGCTTAGCGGACACAGGGTCTGTTGAAGCTTTCTTT	CASSLADTGSVEAFF
many	TRBJ2-7	TRBV7-2	.	TGTGCCAGCAGCTTAGGACAGAGATACGAGCAGTACTTC	CASSLGQRYEQYF
.	TRBJ2-1	TRBV5-1	.	TGCGCCAGCAGTGGGCCTTCTAACAACAATGAGCAGTTCTTC	CASSGPSNNNEQFF
many	TRBJ2-4	TRBV27	.	TGTGCCAGCAGTTGGACGGGGATCACTAAAAACATTCAGTACTTC	CASSWTGITKNIQYF
.	TRBJ2-7	TRBV19	.	TGTGCCAGTAGTCCAGACCGGGGCAGGGCCCACGAGCAGTACTTC	CASSPDRGRAHEQYF
many	TRBJ2-5	TRBV6-2/TRBV6-3	.	TGTGCCAGCAGAGGGGCTTTGGAGACCCAGTACTTC	CASRGALETQYF
many	TRBJ1-4	TRBV7-2	.	TGTGCCAGCAGCGTAAAAATCGGGGCCCAAAATGAAAAACTGTTTTTT	CASSVKIGAQNEKLFF
many	TRBJ2-5	TRBV20-1	TRBD2	TGCAGTGCTAGAGTGGCTAGCGGAGACCAAGAGACCCAGTACTTC	CSARVASGDQETQYF
medium-sized	TRBJ2-7	TRBV28	TRBD1	TGTGCCAGCAGTGCGGACAGGTTAACCCTTAAACTCTACGAGCAGTACTTC	CASSADRLTLKLYEQYF
few	TRBJ2-7	TRBV28	.	TGTGCCAGCAAAGCGGTCTCCTACGAGCAGTACTTC	CASKAVSYEQYF
.	TRBJ2-1	TRBV2	.	TGTGCCAGCATTCGGACCCCACGGGGGAATGAGCAGTTCTTC	CASIRTPRGNEQFF
many	TRBJ2-7	TRBV7-9	.	TGTGCCAGCGGCGCCGGGACGGGAACCTACGAGCAGTACTTC	CASGAGTGTYEQYF
few	TRBJ2-5	TRBV29-1	.	TGCAGCGTTGAAGATTATAGCGGTAGAGTGACCCAGTACTTC	CSVEDYSGRVTQYF
.	TRBJ2-1	TRBV5-3	.	TGTGCCAGCAGCCACACCGTTCTAGGGGATGAGCAGTTCTTC	CASSHTVLGDEQFF
.	TRBJ1-4	TRBV5-4	.	TGTGCCAGCAGCTTGGCTCCGACAACTAATGAAAAACTGTTTTTT	CASSLAPTTNEKLFF
many	TRBJ2-2	TRBV6-5	.	TGTGCCAGCAGTTACCGGACCTCGGGGAGGGGGGCCGGGGAGCTGTTTTTT	CASSYRTSGRGAGELFF
many	TRBJ1-1	TRBV15	.	TGTGCCACCAGCAGAGATCGAGGGGGGTCGGCTGAAGCTTTCTTT	CATSRDRGGSAEAFF
.	TRBJ2-3	TRBV28	.	TGTGCCAGCAGGCGCCCGAGCACAGATACGCAGTATTTT	CASRRPSTDTQYF
.	TRBJ2-1	TRBV5-1	.	TGCGCCAGCAGCTTGGCCCTGGAACCCAGAGCTAATGAGCAGTTCTTC	CASSLALEPRANEQFF